This paragraph covers one T cell receptor (beta chain) sequence. No cognate antigen has been identified for it. The sample holds no much larger clone one base away, and base qualities are not on file. The data belong to a study of blood T cell repertoires in COVID-19 (dated by TCRdb to about 2020). Turning to the overall study: Collaborator samples came from the United States, Italy and Spain and covered acute and convalescent phases of COVID-19. The prospective study material was composed of cDNA or gDNA derived from T cells, B-cell-depleted T cells, or PBMCs. The dataset comprised deeply sampled blood TCRbeta repertoires from subjects exposed to, actively infected with, or recovered from COVID-19. The repertoires were made available in a free public database intended to serve as a resource for research on the immune response to SARS-CoV-2. Samples were obtained from the ongoing ImmuneRACE study (first 160 participants) and from approximately 1,200 subjects provided by 6 global collaborators. Nearly every sample came with metadata listing a de-identified subject ID, COVID-19 status, age in years and sex. Where available, HLA class I and class II types were obtained from metadata supplied by the sample provider rather than from assay-based typing. The research as a whole found: How much clinical and demographic metadata was included differed by source and by participant, and the metadata was provided uncurated.

The collaborating institutions used their own protocols to collect whole blood in K2EDTA tubes. For TCRbeta analysis, collaborator samples were shipped as frozen whole blood, as isolated PBMCs, or as DNA extracted from either sample type. TCRbeta CDR3 regions were amplified from genomic DNA by means of the immunoSEQ Assay, a bias-controlled multiplex PCR. In the authors' own workflow: The number of nucleated cells in each sample was estimated by amplification of reference gene primers within the assay. Sequence reads were collapsed and filtered to measure the absolute abundance of every unique TCRbeta CDR3 rearrangement. For each sample, productive Simpson clonality was calculated by taking the square root of Simpson's diversity index across productive rearrangements. Drawn from immuneACCESS, this table holds only the in-frame rearrangements with V and J called that TCRdb kept. Clones are partly lost; checked studies trace under half to an unresolved V gene and leave the rest unexplained. The DNA was the basis for D and trimming; V, J and clone size are from that table. Counted in this sample were approximately 40,000 clones; roughly 78% of them appeared once. The ten largest clones take up more than 35% of the sample.

From cysteine to phenylalanine, the CDR3 is 16 amino acids long. CDR3 DNA is the only sequence kept; it has 48 bases, read in frame from the first base. The germline V gene (reference sequence) sets CDR1 to SGHNT and CDR2 to YYREEE. At the junction V is shortened by 4 bases and J by 4 bases; bases outside the gene matches: 10. The sequence is built from TRBV5-4 and TRBJ2-2; TRBD1 agrees with 7 junctional bases. Sequencing was performed on peripheral blood. The source of this sequence is an elderly man with active or convalescent COVID-19. The encoded CDR3 is CASSAIGTAVTGELFF. The DNA sequence follows: TGTGCCAGCAGCGCCATAGGGACAGCAGTCACCGGGGAGCTGTTTTTT.